Following are 32 T cell receptor beta chains from one sample sequenced in a study of cytomegalovirus exposure and HLA in healthy donors. Primers: 60 Vbeta forward and 13 Jbeta reverse. The method was immunoSEQ multiplex PCR; TCRdb's version includes in-frame clones alone and lacks a portion of them. The sample gives 130,000 to 150,000 clones, approximately 83% of which show up once; under 2% is in the top ten. Material: PBMCs. The origin of the receptors is a woman aged 40 to 49 in good health and CMV-seronegative.

The rearrangement uses TRBV5-4 and TRBJ2-5; possible D gene TRBD2, 5 bases. The CDR3 contains 15 residues. CDR1 is SGHNT and CDR2 is YYREEE in the germline V gene (reference sequence). V lost 4 bases and J lost 2, with 15 bases in between. The CDR3 nucleotides read TGTGCCAGCAGCCCGGACTCATGGAGGCAAGAGACCCAGTACTTC. Protein: CASSPDSWRQETQYF.

The V call is TRBV27, the J call TRBJ1-2; TRBD1 is a possible D gene (6 bases). The CDR3 totals 13 residues. The germline CDR1 and CDR2 sequences are MNHEY and SMNVEV (reference sequence). Trimming pared 6 bases from V and 5 bases from J, leaving 13 bases between. The CDR3 sequence is CASSKTGLYGYTF. As DNA, the CDR3 is TGTGCCAGCAGCAAAACAGGGCTATATGGCTACACCTTC.

The chain couples TRBV5-6 to TRBJ1-2; 10 bases fit TRBD1. This CDR3 spans 14 amino acids. Unmatched junction bases numbered 1, after V lost 3 bases and J lost 2 bases. Germline V gene sequence: CDR1 SGHDT, CDR2 YYEEEE. The CDR3 region has the DNA TGTGCCAGCAGCTGGGGACAGGGGAACTATGGCTACACCTTC. Its protein product is CASSWGQGNYGYTF.

V and J are TRBV18 and TRBJ2-7; D is perhaps TRBD1 (6 bases). This CDR3 spans 19 amino acids. Trimming left V 3 bases short and J 6 bases short, with 30 bases between. Germline lookup yields CDR1 KGHSH and CDR2 LQKENI. The CDR3 DNA reads TGTGCCAGCTCACCCACTCACCCGACAGGCGAACTAAAGGGGGTCGAGCAGTACTTC. Protein sequence: CASSPTHPTGELKGVEQYF. Full variable domain (remainder filled in from reference TRBV18 and TRBJ2-7): NAGVMQNPRHLVRRRGQEARLRCSPMKGHSHVYWYRQLPEEGLKFMVYLQKENIIDESGMPKERFSAEFPKEGPSILRIQQVVRGDSAAYFCASSPTHPTGELKGVEQYFGPGTRLTVT.

The V and J genes are TRBV30 and TRBJ1-2, with D possibly being TRBD1 (5 bases). This CDR3 has 14 residues. Germline values: CDR1 GTSNPN, CDR2 SVGIG (reference sequence). Trimming pared 2 bases from V and 3 bases from J, leaving 13 bases between. The CDR3, as DNA: TGTGCCTGGAGTATAGGAATGACAGACTATGGCTACACCTTC. This sequence encodes CAWSIGMTDYGYTF.

The chain is built from TRBV7-9 and TRBJ2-3; possibly TRBD1 for D (6 bases). Trimming removed 5 bases at V and 2 bases at J, with 11 bases between. From germline, CDR1 is SEHNR and CDR2 FQNEAQ (reference sequence). The CDR3 extends over 14 amino acids. The CDR3 loop reads CASSARDNTDTQYF. The CDR3 nucleotides read TGTGCCAGCAGCGCAAGGGACAACACAGATACGCAGTATTTT. The variable domain in full, completed from reference TRBV7-9 and TRBJ2-3, reads DTGVSQNPRHKITKRGQNVTFRCDPISEHNRLYWYRQTLGQGPEFLTYFQNEAQLEKSRLLSDRFSAERPKGSFSTLEIQRTEQGDSAMYLCASSARDNTDTQYFGPGTRLTVL.

The chain has TRBV2 and TRBJ1-3; 7 bases map to TRBD1. With 8 bases clipped from V and 1 base from J, the junction kept 5 bases outside the gene matches. The CDR3 has 14 amino acids. Germline V CDR1 and CDR2: SNHLY, FYNNEI. DNA of the CDR3: TGTGCCAGCTTACAGGGGACTTCTGGAAACACCATATATTTT. It yields the protein CASLQGTSGNTIYF.

In the case of this clone: Other DNA sequences in this sample translate to the same CDR3. The rearrangement joins TRBV2 to TRBJ1-6; the match to TRBD1 covers 8 bases. This CDR3 comprises 17 residues. CDR1 and CDR2 (germline): SNHLY, FYNNEI. The V gene end was trimmed by 5 bases and the J gene end by 9 bases; junction bases not matched to a gene: 15. CDR3 DNA sequence: TGTGCCAGCAGTTTCCACCCCCCGGGACAGGTGGGTTCACCCCTCCACTTT. It specifies CASSFHPPGQVGSPLHF.

CDR3: CASSPNGDRTSGYTF. The CDR3 nucleotides are TGTGCCAGCAGCCCTAACGGGGACAGAACATCTGGCTACACCTTC. The chain couples TRBV11-2 to TRBJ1-2; 7 bases line up with TRBD1. From germline, CDR1 is SGHAT and CDR2 FQNNGV. The CDR3 contains 15 residues. V lost 5 bases and J lost 7; bases outside the gene matches: 13.

This clone was observed once. The CDR3 reads CAWGLYGTMNTEAFF. The DNA for the CDR3 is TGTGCCTGGGGCCTCTACGGGACAATGAACACTGAAGCTTTCTTT. The rearrangement links TRBV30 to TRBJ1-1; D is possibly TRBD1 (6 bases). V was shortened by 5 bases and J by 0 bases, with 16 bases between the two germline ends. Germline CDR1 is GTSNPN and CDR2 is SVGIG (reference sequence). This CDR3 is built from 15 residues.

This chain uses TRBV6-6 with TRBJ2-7; the D gene is possibly TRBD2 (5 bases). The CDR3 is 13 amino acids. V gave up 3 bases and J gave up 4 bases, with 10 bases separating them. Germline assignment: CDR1 MNHNY and CDR2 SVGAGI (reference sequence). CDR3 residues: CASSYAGSYEQYF. CDR3 sequence (DNA): TGTGCCAGCAGTTATGCGGGTAGTTACGAGCAGTACTTC.

The chain carries TRBV28 and TRBJ1-2, with 9 bases that match TRBD1. After removal of 5 bases from V and 5 bases from J, the junction contained 3 bases not matched to a gene. Germline V gene sequence: CDR1 MDHEN, CDR2 SYDVKM. This CDR3 has 13 amino acids. CDR3 loop: CASSAGQGYGYTF. CDR3 DNA: TGTGCCAGCAGTGCTGGACAGGGGTATGGCTACACCTTC.

With regard to this clone: This CDR3 is also generated by other DNA sequences in the sample. The chain links TRBV18 to TRBJ1-1, with 7 bases aligning to TRBD1. The V gene's germline CDR1 is KGHSH and CDR2 LQKENI. This CDR3 has 15 residues. V dropped 2 bases and J dropped 0; count of bases not matched to a gene: 3. CDR3 DNA sequence: TGTGCCAGCTCACCATGGACAGGACTGAACACTGAAGCTTTCTTT. It translates to CASSPWTGLNTEAFF.

The chain has TRBV5-4 and TRBJ2-7; tentatively, D is TRBD1 (6 bases). Looked up from germline, CDR1 is SGHNT and CDR2 is YYREEE (reference sequence). The CDR3 has 15 residues. Between the trimmed V and J ends, which lost 5 bases and 2 bases, there was a span of 17 bases. CDR3 amino acids: CASSLQGLDAYEQYF. The CDR3 DNA sequence: TGTGCCAGCAGTTTACAGGGTCTAGACGCCTACGAGCAGTACTTC. The full variable domain, rest sourced from reference TRBV5-4 and TRBJ2-7, is ETGVTQSPTHLIKTRGQQVTLRCSSQSGHNTVSWYQQALGQGPQFIFQYYREEENGRGNFPPRFSGLQFPNYSSELNVNALELDDSALYLCASSLQGLDAYEQYFGPGTRLTVT.

A single count supports this clone. The chain links TRBV9 to TRBJ1-6; 8 bases map to TRBD1. V lost 0 bases to trimming and J lost 8 bases; unmatched junction nucleotides: 4. CDR3 length equals 15 residues. CDR1 and CDR2 from the germline V gene are SGDLS and YYNGEE. In DNA, the CDR3 is TGTGCCAGCAGCGTAGCTCAGGGGGCGCATTCACCCCTCCACTTT. Translating it yields CASSVAQGAHSPLHF.

This clone was picked up one time. This chain uses TRBV30 with TRBJ1-2, with D possibly matching TRBD1 (6 bases). Germline CDR1 GTSNPN, CDR2 SVGIG (reference sequence). The CDR3 extends over 15 amino acids. V dropped 0 bases and J dropped 4 bases, with 15 bases sitting between them. This chain's CDR3 is CAWSVRGRGTYGYTF. The CDR3 DNA sequence: TGTGCCTGGAGTGTCCGAGGCAGGGGAACCTATGGCTACACCTTC. The whole variable domain, filled in from reference TRBV30 and TRBJ1-2, reads SQTIHQWPATLVQPVGSPLSLECTVEGTSNPNLYWYRQAAGRGLQLLFYSVGIGQISSEVPQNLSASRPQDRQFILSSKKLLLSDSGFYLCAWSVRGRGTYGYTFGSGTRLTVV.

This chain uses TRBV13 with TRBJ1-2, with TRBD1 matching over 9 bases. This CDR3 has 14 residues. Looked up from germline, CDR1 is PRHDT and CDR2 is FYEKMQ (reference sequence). With 4 bases clipped from V and 5 bases from J, the junction kept 5 bases outside the gene matches. The CDR3 DNA sequence: TGTGCCAGCAGCTGGGGACAGGGTGGTTATGGCTACACCTTC. Its translation is CASSWGQGGYGYTF. The full variable domain, rest sourced from reference TRBV13 and TRBJ1-2, is AAGVIQSPRHLIKEKRETATLKCYPIPRHDTVYWYQQGPGQDPQFLISFYEKMQSDKGSIPDRFSAQQFSDYHSELNMSSLELGDSALYFCASSWGQGGYGYTFGSGTRLTVV.

This clone was observed a handful of times. The chain has TRBV19 and TRBJ2-1, with 7 positions matching TRBD2. The CDR3 covers 15 residues. Germline lookup yields CDR1 LNHDA and CDR2 SQIVND (reference sequence). The junction had 6 bases not matched to a gene; V was cut back by 7 bases and J by 0 bases. This CDR3 is CASKWGGGSYNEQFF. CDR3 bases: TGTGCCAGTAAATGGGGGGGAGGCTCCTACAATGAGCAGTTCTTC.

The genes are TRBV27 and TRBJ2-1, with 8 bases aligning to TRBD2. CDR1 and CDR2 from the germline V gene are MNHEY and SMNVEV (reference sequence). The CDR3 extends over 16 amino acids. The trim removed 5 bases at V and 2 bases at J, leaving 8 bases unmatched. CDR3 nucleotide sequence: TGTGCCAGCAGTCCGCCGGGACTAGGGCCCTACAATGAGCAGTTCTTC. This encodes CASSPPGLGPYNEQFF.

The chain recombines TRBV2 with TRBJ1-1; 10 nucleotides match TRBD1. CDR1 and CDR2 from the germline V gene are SNHLY and FYNNEI. The CDR3 is 15 residues long. Trimming removed 5 bases from V and 5 bases from J; junction bases left unmatched: 8. This chain's CDR3 is CASSPIGQGVTEAFF. The CDR3 DNA reads TGTGCCAGCAGTCCGATCGGACAGGGGGTGACTGAAGCTTTCTTT.

The chain joins TRBV7-2 to TRBJ2-3; TRBD2 aligns across 7 bases. The CDR3 runs 16 residues. V shed 5 bases and J 3 bases; nucleotides not matched to a gene: 11. CDR1 and CDR2 from the germline V gene are SGHTA and FQGNSA. In nucleotides, the CDR3 is TGTGCCAGCAGCCCGCTGGGGGGACTACTAACAGATACGCAGTATTTT. Encoded protein: CASSPLGGLLTDTQYF.

The chain combines TRBV4-2 with TRBJ1-2; 9 bases align to TRBD1. V lost 4 bases to trimming and J lost 2 bases; unmatched junction nucleotides: 11. Germline CDR1 and CDR2: LGHNA and YNFKEQ. This CDR3 has 17 residues. CDR3 protein: CASSLQPGQGLNYGYTF. Here the CDR3 DNA reads TGTGCCAGCAGCCTTCAGCCGGGACAGGGCTTGAACTATGGCTACACCTTC.

The CDR3, as DNA: TGTGCCAGCATGAGGCCTGGGTCCTACAATGAGCAGTTCTTC. Translated: CASMRPGSYNEQFF. The chain is built from TRBV6-5 and TRBJ2-1; the D is unclear. CDR1 and CDR2 from the germline V gene are MNHEY and SVGAGI. V was clipped by 7 bases and J by 1 base, with 11 bases between them. CDR3 size: 14 residues.

This chain uses TRBV29-1 with TRBJ2-7; 9 bases align to TRBD1. The CDR3 has 13 residues. Germline V gene lookup returns CDR1 SQVTM and CDR2 ANQGSEA. With 7 bases clipped from V and 7 bases from J, the junction kept 11 bases outside the gene matches. In DNA, the CDR3 is TGCAGCGGACGCCAGGGACAGGGAGGGGAGCAGTACTTC. Translation: CSGRQGQGGEQYF.

J is TRBJ2-2 and V is TRBV27; the match to TRBD1 covers 10 bases. From germline, CDR1 is MNHEY and CDR2 SMNVEV (reference sequence). The CDR3 length is 15 residues. Germline trimming cut 5 bases from V and 6 bases from J; bases unmatched to any gene: 6. The CDR3 DNA reads as TGTGCCAGCAGTCCCGTAGGGACAGGGGCCGGGGAGCTGTTTTTT. Translation: CASSPVGTGAGELFF.

CDR3: CASSSGTGRHQPQHF. CDR3 coding DNA: TGTGCCAGCAGCAGCGGGACAGGTCGGCATCAGCCCCAGCATTTT. The rearrangement uses TRBV6-5 and TRBJ1-5; 8 bases map to TRBD1. Trimming cost V 6 bases and J 5 bases; bases outside gene matches: 9. In germline, CDR1 is MNHEY, CDR2 SVGAGI. This CDR3 region has 15 residues.

This clone was found once. The J gene is TRBJ1-2, the V gene TRBV25-1; maybe TRBD1 (5 bases). V gave up 3 bases and J gave up 3 bases, with 8 bases separating them. The germline gives CDR1 MGHDK, CDR2 SYGVNS. There are 13 residues in the CDR3. CDR3 DNA: TGTGCCAGCAGTGAGACAGACCACTATGGCTACACCTTC. Protein product: CASSETDHYGYTF.

The V and J genes are TRBV27 and TRBJ1-1, with 7 bases that match TRBD1. The CDR3 totals 14 residues. Germline V gene data show CDR1 as MNHEY and CDR2 as SMNVEV (reference sequence). J was trimmed by 6 bases and V by 5 bases; bases with no gene match: 9. For the CDR3, the DNA is TGTGCCAGCAGTCCCCAGGGGGTGAGTCCTGAAGCTTTCTTT. Residues: CASSPQGVSPEAFF.

The J gene is TRBJ2-3, the V gene TRBV2; no clear D gene. The germline gives CDR1 SNHLY, CDR2 FYNNEI. This CDR3 region has 14 residues. Trimming left V 4 bases short and J 2 bases short, with 10 bases between. The CDR3 sequence: CASSALTITDTQYF. The DNA for the CDR3 is TGTGCCAGCAGTGCCCTCACAATCACAGATACGCAGTATTTT.

The V call is TRBV28, the J call TRBJ1-1; D might be TRBD1 (6 bases). V was shortened by 6 bases and J by 0 bases, with 17 bases between the two germline ends. The CDR3 has 16 residues. Germline V gives CDR1 MDHEN, CDR2 SYDVKM. Here the CDR3 reads CASSLKTGTMNTEAFF. In DNA form, the CDR3 reads TGTGCCAGCAGCTTAAAAACCGGGACAATGAACACTGAAGCTTTCTTT.

This clone has a single count. The chain combines TRBV18 with TRBJ2-7; D may be TRBD1 (5 bases). The CDR3 contains 14 residues. Trimming pared 2 bases from V and 4 bases from J, leaving 12 bases between. From germline, CDR1 is KGHSH and CDR2 LQKENI. CDR3 nucleotide sequence: TGTGCCAGCTCACCATTGTCCAGGGAATACGAGCAGTACTTC. Translating it yields CASSPLSREYEQYF.

The J gene is TRBJ1-1, the V gene TRBV10-2, with no clear D. CDR3 length: 13 amino acids. Trimming stripped 2 bases from V and 7 bases from J, with 11 bases between. Germline values: CDR1 WSHSY, CDR2 SAAADI. CDR3 DNA sequence: TGCGCCAGCAGTGAGGCGGGTGGTCTTGAAGCTTTCTTT. This sequence encodes CASSEAGGLEAFF.